This TCR beta chain is drawn from a study of cytomegalovirus exposure and HLA in healthy donors. Study in general: HLA-typed donors were the source of roughly 85 million unique TCRs held in an early data release.

Primers included in the PCR were 60 Vbeta and 13 Jbeta primers. Sequencing was performed with immunoSEQ multiplex PCR; in TCRdb, only in-frame clones are kept and a portion is missing. Of about 130,000 clones in the sample, 70% to 75% are singletons; the top ten hold 2% to 2.5%. The CDR3 loop spans 11 amino acids. Germline assignment: CDR1 SQVTM and CDR2 ANQGSEA. V lost 6 bases to trimming and J lost 4 bases, with 8 bases between them. The source material was PBMCs. The V call is TRBV29-1, the J call TRBJ2-3, with D hard to call. This receptor was obtained from a woman aged 40 to 55 in good health and CMV-seropositive. The CDR3 bases are TGCAGCGTCACACCCCCAGATACGCAGTATTTT. Translated: CSVTPPDTQYF.